A selection of T cell receptor beta chains follows, all from one sample in a study of T-cell reconstitution after alpha-beta-depleted transplantation in children. Each CDR3 protein gets one entry after TCRdb re-called the PCR reads with MiXCR. Among approximately 240,000 distinct CDR3 sequences listed, roughly 10% were seen once. The material sequenced was PBMCs from the stem cell graft donor, taken from the stem cell graft. These receptors were collected from a human donor who donated a stem cell graft to a child with acute lymphoblastic leukemia. The CDR3 runs from the conserved cysteine through the conserved F or W. The D gene is left open where the match is weak. Clone size is not always given. Where it is, it says once, few, many or a class for expanded clones.

D: .; J: TRBJ1-2; size: .; V: TRBV14; DNA: TGTGCCAGCAGCCGGGACGGACAATATGGCTACACCTTC; CDR3: CASSRDGQYGYTF
D: .; J: TRBJ2-3; size: .; V: TRBV25-1; DNA: TGTGCCAGCAGTGCCCGACGAGATACGCAGTATTTT; CDR3: CASSARRDTQYF
D: TRBD2; J: TRBJ2-2; size: many; V: TRBV20-1; DNA: TGCAGTGCTAGAGATGGACTAGCGGACACCGGGGAGCTGTTTTTT; CDR3: CSARDGLADTGELFF
D: .; J: TRBJ2-7; size: many; V: TRBV5-1; DNA: TGCGCCAGCAGCCCACCGGGACTTTCCTACGAGCAGTACTTC; CDR3: CASSPPGLSYEQYF
D: .; J: TRBJ2-6; size: many; V: TRBV5-6; DNA: TGTGCCAGCAGCTGGGGAACTGGGGCCAACGTCCTGACTTTC; CDR3: CASSWGTGANVLTF
D: TRBD1; J: TRBJ1-6; size: many; V: TRBV5-1; DNA: TGCGCCAGCAGCCCCCCCGGACAGGGGATGAATTCACCCCTCCACTTT; CDR3: CASSPPGQGMNSPLHF
D: .; J: TRBJ2-5; size: many; V: TRBV10-3; DNA: TGTGCCATCAGTGAGGAAAGACAGCGTCAAGAGACCCAGTACTTC; CDR3: CAISEERQRQETQYF
D: TRBD1; J: TRBJ2-7; size: .; V: TRBV5-1; DNA: TGCGCCAGCAGCTTCGGGACAGGGGTCGAGCAGTACTTC; CDR3: CASSFGTGVEQYF
D: .; J: TRBJ2-7; size: many; V: TRBV20-1; DNA: TGCAGTGCGCGAGTAGGGGGGGGGTCCTACGAGCAGTACTTC; CDR3: CSARVGGGSYEQYF
D: .; J: TRBJ2-7; size: many; V: TRBV12-3/TRBV12-4; DNA: TGTGCCAGCAGCTCTCGAGGGGAGCAGTACTTC; CDR3: CASSSRGEQYF
D: TRBD2; J: TRBJ2-3; size: .; V: TRBV5-1; DNA: TGCGCCAGCAGCTTCCCGACTAGCGGGGGGTTGGCAGATACGCAGTATTTT; CDR3: CASSFPTSGGLADTQYF
D: .; J: TRBJ1-5; size: many; V: TRBV7-9; DNA: TGTGCCAGCAGCTTAGAAGCGCAGCCCCAGCATTTT; CDR3: CASSLEAQPQHF
D: .; J: TRBJ2-2; size: few; V: TRBV7-8; DNA: TGTGCCAGCAGCTCCCGGGACAAGAACACCGGGGAGCTGTTTTTT; CDR3: CASSSRDKNTGELFF
D: .; J: TRBJ2-7; size: many; V: TRBV5-6; DNA: TGTGCCAGCAGCTTGGGCGGATGGGAGCAGTACTTC; CDR3: CASSLGGWEQYF
D: TRBD1; J: TRBJ1-4; size: .; V: TRBV12-3/TRBV12-4; DNA: TGTGCCAGCAGTCCCAGGGGGGCGCAGGGAAAACTGTTTTTT; CDR3: CASSPRGAQGKLFF
D: .; J: TRBJ1-3; size: .; V: TRBV30; DNA: TGTGCCTTACAGGGTTCTGGAAACACCATATATTTT; CDR3: CALQGSGNTIYF
D: .; J: TRBJ1-4; size: .; V: TRBV29-1; DNA: TGCAGCGTTGACTCCCCGGGGAATGAAAAACTGTTTTTT; CDR3: CSVDSPGNEKLFF
D: .; J: TRBJ1-2; size: few; V: TRBV2; DNA: TGTGCCAGCTCTCTGTCAGAGGCCGACTGGAGCTACACCTTC; CDR3: CASSLSEADWSYTF
D: TRBD2; J: TRBJ2-7; size: .; V: TRBV15; DNA: TGTGCCACCAGCATTGGGCGGGGGTCCTACGAGCAGTACTTC; CDR3: CATSIGRGSYEQYF
D: .; J: TRBJ2-5; size: .; V: TRBV20-1; DNA: TGCAGTGCTAGACCTTACTCCTTGGGCCAAGAGACCCAGTACTTC; CDR3: CSARPYSLGQETQYF
D: TRBD1; J: TRBJ2-5; size: .; V: TRBV12-3/TRBV12-4; DNA: TGTGCCAGCAGGATGGACAGGGGTCGGGAGACCCAGTACTTC; CDR3: CASRMDRGRETQYF
D: TRBD2; J: TRBJ2-1; size: many; V: TRBV12-3/TRBV12-4; DNA: TGTGCCAGCAGGTCAGGGAGGGATTACAATGAGCAGTTCTTC; CDR3: CASRSGRDYNEQFF